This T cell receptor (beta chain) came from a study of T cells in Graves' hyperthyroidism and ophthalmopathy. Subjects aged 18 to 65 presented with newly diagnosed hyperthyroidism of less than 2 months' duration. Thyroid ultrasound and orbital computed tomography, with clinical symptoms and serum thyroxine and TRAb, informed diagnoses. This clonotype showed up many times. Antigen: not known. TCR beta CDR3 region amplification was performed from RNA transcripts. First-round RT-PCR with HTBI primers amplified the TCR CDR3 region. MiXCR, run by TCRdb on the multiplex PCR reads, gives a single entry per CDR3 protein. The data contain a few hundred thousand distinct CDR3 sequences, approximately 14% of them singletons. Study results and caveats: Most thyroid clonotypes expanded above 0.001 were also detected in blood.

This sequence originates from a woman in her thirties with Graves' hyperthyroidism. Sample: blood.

The CDR3 spells CASSRIQGTGEQYF. DNA for the CDR3: TGTGCCAGCAGCCGGATACAGGGTACGGGCGAGCAGTACTTC. This rearrangement joins TRBV5-8 to TRBJ2-7, with TRBD1 as a possible D gene (6 bases). Trimming took 4 bases from V and 6 from J, leaving 17 bases between them. Germline loops: CDR1 SGHTS, CDR2 YDEGEE. This CDR3 has 14 amino acids.